This T cell receptor beta chain was sequenced for a study of regulatory T cells in long-lasting Graves disease. The germline V gene encodes CDR1 MGHRA and CDR2 YSYEKL. V lost 4 bases, J lost 6 bases, and 22 bases lay in between. The length of the CDR3 is 16 residues. CDR3-region Arm-PCR and iRepertoire HTBI primers produced the TCR beta libraries. MiXCR was run by TCRdb on the multiplex PCR reads, yielding one entry per CDR3 protein. The repertoire holds over 200,000 distinct CDR3 sequences, with about 20% as singletons. Time point described: newly diagnosed GD, antithyroid drugs for less than 3 months. Preparation of the TCR library used RNA extracted from PBMCs. These data were also filed under a second study, of T cells in Graves' hyperthyroidism and ophthalmopathy.

The chain uses TRBV4-1 and TRBJ2-7, with a tentative D call TRBD1 (5 bases). The sequence came from a woman aged 25 to 39 with Graves disease. The specimen was peripheral blood mononuclear cells (PBMCs), collected at new diagnosis, from a patient treated with antithyroid drugs. The CDR3 sequence: CASSLQGAYGKVEQYF. The DNA of the CDR3 is TGCGCCAGCAGCCTCCAAGGGGCATATGGAAAAGTCGAGCAGTACTTC.